This T cell receptor beta chain was captured in a study of blood T cell repertoires in COVID-19. Produced via immunoSEQ multiplex PCR; TCRdb's table is partial and in-frame only. The data show roughly 70,000 clones, with 87% seen just once and approximately 5.6% held by the top ten. Trimming removed 6 bases from V and 6 bases from J; junction bases left unmatched: 2. CDR1 is KGHDR and CDR2 is SFDVKD in the germline V gene. The CDR3 length is 13 residues. The specimen was peripheral blood. This chain uses TRBV24-1 with TRBJ2-3; 10 bases match TRBD1. The source of this sequence is a man between 50 and 59 years old with active COVID-19. CDR3 nucleotide sequence: TGTGCCACCAGTTGGGGACAGGGGGATACGCAGTATTTT. As protein: CATSWGQGDTQYF.